These 17 T cell receptor beta chains were sequenced from one sample in a study of blood T cells in healthy people across ages. A J-beta primer mix and a sample-barcoded 5' primer were used in a second PCR of roughly 6 to 12 cycles. TCRdb reanalysed the 5' RACE reads using MiXCR and keeps one entry per CDR3 protein. The data contain about 1.6 million distinct CDR3 sequences, 30% to 35% of them singletons. Material for sequencing was blood. The receptor set was obtained from a woman younger than 45 in good health.

V and J are TRBV20-1 and TRBJ2-5, with 9 positions matching TRBD2. The CDR3 contains 13 residues. The V and J ends lost 6 bases and 3 bases, in that order; junction bases with no gene match: 5. Germline V gene data show CDR1 as DFQATT and CDR2 as SNEGSKA (reference sequence). CDR3 in amino acids: CSAESSGEETQYF. CDR3 nucleotide sequence: TGCAGTGCGGAATCTAGCGGGGAAGAGACCCAGTACTTC.

J is TRBJ2-7 and V is TRBV3-1; D perhaps matches TRBD1 (7 bases). The CDR3 is 17 residues long. V was cut by 2 bases and J by 9 bases, with 26 bases left in between. Germline V gene data show CDR1 as LGHDT and CDR2 as YNNKEL (reference sequence). CDR3 sequence: CASSQRAGGTDFVRQYF. Written as DNA, the CDR3 is TGTGCCAGCAGCCAAAGGGCGGGCGGGACAGACTTTGTGCGGCAGTACTTC.

The V and J genes are TRBV28 and TRBJ2-5; perhaps TRBD1 as D (6 bases). Trimming shortened V by 5 bases and J by 0 bases, and 19 bases separated the two germline ends. This CDR3 region has 17 residues. Per the germline V gene, CDR1 is MDHEN and CDR2 is SYDVKM. CDR3: CASSLAPQGHNQETQYF. DNA for the CDR3: TGTGCCAGCAGTCTCGCCCCACAGGGACATAACCAAGAGACCCAGTACTTC.

This clonotype occurred many times. The chain uses TRBV6-6 and TRBJ1-2; 7 nucleotides match TRBD1. Germline V gene lookup returns CDR1 MNHNY and CDR2 SVGAGI (reference sequence). The CDR3 loop spans 13 amino acids. With V trimmed by 6 bases and J by 4 bases, 5 bases remained unmatched. CDR3 sequence: CASRRTGPYGYTF. CDR3 in DNA: TGTGCCAGCAGGAGGACAGGTCCCTATGGCTACACCTTC.

The chain combines TRBV5-1 with TRBJ1-1; weak D call: TRBD1 (6 bases). V was pared by 4 bases and J by 0 bases, with 10 bases between. The CDR3 runs 14 residues. CDR1 and CDR2 (germline): SGHRS, YFSETQ. The CDR3 region has the DNA TGCGCCAGCAGCCAGGGGAACCTGAACACTGAAGCTTTCTTT. It codes for CASSQGNLNTEAFF.

The gene calls are TRBV5-1 and TRBJ1-6; D is perhaps TRBD1 (5 bases). The germline gives CDR1 SGHRS, CDR2 YFSETQ. The CDR3 is made up of 17 amino acids. Trimming pared 0 bases from V and 4 bases from J, leaving 14 bases between. In DNA, the CDR3 is TGCGCCAGCAGCTTGGATTTGGGGACGGAGTATAATTCACCCCTCCACTTT. The encoded protein is CASSLDLGTEYNSPLHF.

This clonotype was observed a few times. The V gene is TRBV6-2 or TRBV6-3, the J gene TRBJ2-6; 14 bases are a match to TRBD2. The germline CDR1 and CDR2 sequences are MNHEY and SVGEGT. After removal of 4 bases from V and 3 bases from J, the junction contained 8 bases not matched to a gene. There are 19 residues in the CDR3. The CDR3 DNA reads TGTGCCAGCAGTTTTCCGACTAGCGGGAGGGCCGGTGGGGCCAACGTCCTGACTTTC. Amino acids: CASSFPTSGRAGGANVLTF.

The chain joins TRBV9 to TRBJ1-1; D perhaps matches TRBD1 (5 bases). Germline lookup yields CDR1 SGDLS and CDR2 YYNGEE. The V end was cut by 4 bases, the J end by 0 bases, with 19 bases between. The CDR3 has 17 residues. The CDR3 coding sequence is TGTGCCAGCAGCCCTAGAGGTGGGGGGATGCTGAACACTGAAGCTTTCTTT. It translates to CASSPRGGGMLNTEAFF.

This clonotype has just a few counts. The J gene is TRBJ2-3, the V gene TRBV29-1; 10 bases map to TRBD2. The CDR3 length is 15 residues. Germline V CDR1 and CDR2: SQVTM, ANQGSEA. V lost 1 base to trimming and J lost 4 bases; unmatched junction nucleotides: 5. Here the CDR3 reads CSVEGAGGLADTQYF. The CDR3 region has the DNA TGCAGCGTTGAAGGAGCGGGAGGGCTCGCAGATACGCAGTATTTT.

This clonotype was observed at least ten times. The V call is TRBV4-1, the J call TRBJ2-3; D is ambiguous. Germline V gene sequence: CDR1 MGHRA, CDR2 YSYEKL. V lost 1 base and J 0 bases, leaving 5 bases between the germline ends. The CDR3 runs to 14 residues. CDR3 DNA: TGCGCCAGCAGCCAAGGACTGAGCACAGATACGCAGTATTTT. It yields the protein CASSQGLSTDTQYF.

The chain carries TRBV20-1 and TRBJ1-4, with D unresolved. Germline V gene sequence: CDR1 DFQATT, CDR2 SNEGSKA (reference sequence). The CDR3 is 15 amino acids. V lost 0 bases and J 4 bases, leaving 12 bases between the germline ends. CDR3 in amino acids: CSARDVTRYNEKLFF. CDR3 nucleotide sequence: TGCAGTGCTAGAGATGTAACACGGTATAATGAAAAACTGTTTTTT.

The CDR3 spells CASSLVWANVLTF. CDR3 coding DNA: TGTGCCAGCAGCCTGGTTTGGGCCAACGTCCTGACTTTC. The chain recombines TRBV7-9 with TRBJ2-6; D is ambiguous. V dropped 5 bases and J dropped 5 bases, with 7 bases sitting between them. The CDR3 has 13 residues. Per germline, CDR1 SEHNR and CDR2 FQNEAQ (reference sequence).

The V gene is TRBV27, the J gene TRBJ1-1, with a possible D match to TRBD1 (5 bases). CDR3 length equals 11 residues. In germline, CDR1 is MNHEY, CDR2 SMNVEV (reference sequence). With 10 bases removed from V and 11 bases from J, the gap between germline ends came to 17 bases. CDR3 residues: CATKGPPGAFF. The CDR3 DNA reads as TGTGCCACTAAGGGGCCTCCCGGGGCTTTCTTT.

The chain links TRBV6-4 to TRBJ2-1; TRBD1 or TRBD2 may be the D gene (5 bases each). The ends were cut back, 2 bases at V and 9 bases at J, with 11 bases in the middle. This CDR3 is built from 13 residues. Germline-derived CDR1 and CDR2 are MRHNA and SNTAGT. The CDR3 coding sequence is TGTGCCAGCAGTGACAACCCTGGGGGTGAGCAGTTCTTC. Translated: CASSDNPGGEQFF.

CDR3 bases: TGTGCCAGCACCAGTCCGGGACTAGCGGGAATCTACGAGCAGTACTTC. Amino acid sequence: CASTSPGLAGIYEQYF. The chain is built from TRBV6-2 or TRBV6-3 and TRBJ2-7; 13 positions agree with TRBD2. This CDR3 has 16 residues. Germline V gene sequence: CDR1 MNHEY, CDR2 SVGEGT. V shed 7 bases and J 3 bases; nucleotides not matched to a gene: 9.

This clonotype came up many times. In DNA, the CDR3 is TGCGCCAGCAGCTCCGGGACAGTCGGAGATACGCAGTATTTT. It translates to CASSSGTVGDTQYF. The J gene is TRBJ2-3, the V gene TRBV5-1; 7 nucleotides match TRBD1. Germline trimming cut 3 bases from V and 5 bases from J; bases unmatched to any gene: 6. The CDR3 covers 14 residues. CDR1 SGHRS and CDR2 YFSETQ come from the germline V gene.

With respect to this clonotype: A read error may account for a junction end that differs from germline. The chain couples TRBV24-1 to TRBJ2-1; 11 bases map to TRBD2. Germline V CDR1 and CDR2: KGHDR, SFDVKD. This CDR3 region has 16 residues. The CDR3 nucleotides read TGCGCCACCAGAGGACTAGCGGGTTCAGTGTGCAATGAGCAGTTCTTC. It encodes CATRGLAGSVCNEQFF.